This T cell receptor beta chain was sequenced during a study of blood T cell repertoires in COVID-19. As for the study in general: Sources were T cells, B-cell-depleted T cells, or PBMCs; the material itself was cDNA or gDNA.

V gave up 4 bases and J gave up 1 base, with 8 bases separating them. CDR1 and CDR2 (germline): SGHRS, YFSETQ. The CDR3 spans 13 residues. In the authors' workflow: From reference gene primer amplification, estimates of nucleated cell counts were derived. Sequenced by immunoSEQ multiplex PCR; TCRdb stores in-frame clones only, minus some. V, J and clone size were drawn from that table, and D and trimming were deduced from the DNA. The sample gives 200,000 to 250,000 clones, 84% of which show up once; around 5.5% is in the top ten. The rearrangement joins TRBV5-1 to TRBJ1-1; D possibly corresponds to TRBD1 (6 bases). The sample consisted of peripheral blood. This TCR was sampled from a woman in her sixties who had recovered from COVID-19. For the CDR3, the DNA is TGCGCCAGCAGCCGGACAGAGAACACTGAAGCTTTCTTT. Amino acid sequence: CASSRTENTEAFF. The variable domain in full, completed from reference TRBV5-1 and TRBJ1-1, reads KAGVTQTPRYLIKTRGQQVTLSCSPISGHRSVSWYQQTPGQGLQFLFEYFSETQRNKGNFPGRFSGRQFSNSRSEMNVSTLELGDSALYLCASSRTENTEAFFGQGTRLTVV.